These T cell receptor beta chains were read from a single sample in a study of blood T cell repertoires in COVID-19. Clones were read by immunoSEQ multiplex PCR, and TCRdb kept only the in-frame ones, dropping some. The table lists tens of thousands of clones, around 88% of them singletons, with about 5.2% in the top ten. The specimen was peripheral blood. Every receptor here comes from a man in his 60s with acute or convalescent COVID-19. CDR3s include the opening cysteine and the closing phenylalanine or tryptophan. Expanded clones get a size class; other rows say once, few or many, or leave the size out.

abundance	v_gene	j_gene	len	CDR3aa
.	TRBV6-2/TRBV6-3	TRBJ2-5	16	CASSYTAGEPRGAQYF
.	TRBV18	TRBJ2-5	15	CASSPTGVRGETQYF
once	TRBV5-4	TRBJ1-4	16	CASSGTGGSTNEKLFF
.	TRBV7-8	TRBJ1-1	13	CASNNRENTEAFF
.	TRBV6-5	TRBJ1-2	14	CASSYSEGTYGYTF
.	TRBV27	TRBJ1-5	16	CASPPQNPGGNQPQHF
.	TRBV6-5	TRBJ1-1	15	CASSSSWGRSTEAFF
.	TRBV6-5	TRBJ1-2	14	CASSYSSLNYGYTF
.	TRBV6-1	TRBJ1-2	14	CASSERALLGSYTF
few	TRBV16	TRBJ1-1	11	CASTSTGPAFF
few	TRBV25-1	TRBJ2-7	12	CASSELGTEQYF
.	TRBV2	TRBJ1-5	13	CASTGNSNQPQHF
.	TRBV5-4	TRBJ2-6	17	CASSLTTGRSGANVLTF
.	TRBV27	TRBJ1-2	13	CASSFMGAPGYTF
few	TRBV19	TRBJ1-5	15	CASSTNDRGNQPQHF
.	TRBV2	TRBJ1-1	12	CASRQGDTEAFF
.	TRBV10-3	TRBJ2-7	16	CAISETSGGIRSEQYF
.	TRBV6-6	TRBJ1-1	15	CATSMGADMNTEAFF
.	TRBV7-2	TRBJ2-5	14	CASSSRTGEETQYF
.	TRBV27	TRBJ1-2	16	CASSYSDSKGGYGYTF
.	TRBV30	TRBJ2-1	12	CAWRGDGYEQFF
.	TRBV27	TRBJ2-7	13	CASSTEGGYEQYF
.	TRBV9	TRBJ2-5	14	CASSVRGEQETQYF
once	TRBV11-3	TRBJ1-3	16	CASSNNRVNSGNTIYF
.	TRBV6-1	TRBJ1-1	14	CASSEYRMNTEAFF
few	TRBV2	TRBJ2-5	14	CASSEGRRQETQYF
.	TRBV7-2	TRBJ2-1	17	CASSFTYRTGPYNEQFF
.	TRBV18	TRBJ1-5	13	CASSPTGNQPQHF
.	TRBV6-5	TRBJ1-2	16	CASSYSPWGDNYGYTF
.	TRBV5-5	TRBJ1-1	14	CASSPRTGMTEAFF
.	TRBV19	TRBJ1-2	14	CASNIPNRFYGYTF
.	TRBV27	TRBJ1-4	14	CASGTQGAGEKLFF
.	TRBV12-3/TRBV12-4	TRBJ2-5	13	CASSLRKGETQYF